Presented here are 21 T cell receptor beta chains from one specimen sequenced in a study of CXCR3-negative and CXCR3-positive naive CD8 T cells. It was by 5' RACE with UMI labels that the TRB cDNA libraries were prepared. TCRdb reanalyzed the 5' RACE reads, giving one entry per CDR3 protein sequence and no DNA. The sample totals roughly 5,400 distinct CDR3 sequences. Findings and limits, study-wide: Against CXCR3-negative naive cells, CXCR3-positive naive cells showed more hydrophobic TRB CDR3s.

These receptors have no identified antigens. Sequenced material: naive CXCR3+ CD8+ T cells from blood. Subset given: CD45RO-CCR7+CD27+CD95- naive CD8+ T cells expressing CXCR3 (TNR3+). The receptors shown here come from a human donor in good health. Some clones in this sample may be carry-over from other donors' samples.

The chain couples TRBV7-3 to TRBJ1-1; TCRdb's assignment of TRBD1 cannot be checked, as there is no DNA. Germline V lookup: CDR1 SGHTA, CDR2 FQGTGA. CDR3 length equals 12 residues. This chain's CDR3 is CASSSGATEAFF.

This clonotype ranks as medium-sized (0.01 to 0.1%) in terms of frequency. The chain carries TRBV25-1 and TRBJ1-1; the TCRdb call, TRBD1, lacks DNA for checking. Per germline, CDR1 MGHDK and CDR2 SYGVNS. The length of the CDR3 is 13 residues. Here the CDR3 reads CASSGTRATEAFF.

The rearrangement links TRBV29-1 to TRBJ1-1. Germline CDR1 and CDR2: SQVTM and ANQGSEA. This CDR3 is 16 amino acids long. The CDR3 loop reads CSVALLDPLGLTEAFF.

The rearrangement joins TRBV4-3 to TRBJ2-2; no DNA is available, so the TRBD1 call from TCRdb remains unchecked. In germline, CDR1 is LGHNA, CDR2 YSLEER. This CDR3 is built from 16 residues. CDR3 region: CASSQGTDRPTGELFF.

In terms of frequency, this clonotype is medium-sized. This chain's CDR3 is CASKIQGAGRTEAFF. The V and J genes are TRBV12-3 or TRBV12-4 and TRBJ1-1; checking the TCRdb D call of TRBD1 is not possible without DNA. CDR3 size: 15 residues.

This clonotype ranks as medium-sized in terms of frequency. V is TRBV29-1 and J is TRBJ2-1; TCRdb's assignment of TRBD1 cannot be checked, as there is no DNA. CDR1 and CDR2 from the germline V gene are SQVTM and ANQGSEA. CDR3 length equals 14 residues. The chain's CDR3 is CSVGREGAYNEQFF.

Its frequency marks this clonotype as medium-sized. CDR3 amino acids: CASSLDDSVSEQFF. The chain couples TRBV27 to TRBJ2-1; TCRdb reports TRBD1, a call that lacks DNA to check it against. The CDR3 is 14 amino acids. Per germline, CDR1 MNHEY and CDR2 SMNVEV (reference sequence).

The chain carries TRBV4-1 and TRBJ2-1. Germline CDR1 reads MGHRA; CDR2 reads YSYEKL. The CDR3 extends over 15 amino acids. CDR3 amino acids: CASSQELTFYNEQFF.

By frequency, this clonotype registers medium-sized. CDR3 residues: CASSQSGSPYNEQFF. This chain links TRBV7-6 with TRBJ2-1. CDR1 SGHVS and CDR2 FNYEAQ come from the germline V gene. This CDR3 region has 15 residues.

The chain combines TRBV20-1 with TRBJ1-4; the D gene TCRdb calls, TRBD1, cannot be checked with no DNA. The V gene's germline CDR1 is DFQATT and CDR2 SNEGSKA (reference sequence). The CDR3 has 13 residues. CDR3: CSARDSRDEKLFF.

Frequency places this clonotype as medium-sized. The chain is built from TRBV13 and TRBJ2-7; TCRdb reports TRBD2, a call that lacks DNA to check it against. There are 14 residues in the CDR3. The V gene's germline CDR1 is PRHDT and CDR2 FYEKMQ (reference sequence). CDR3 residues: CASSLALAGNEQYF.

The J gene is TRBJ1-1, the V gene TRBV7-6; TCRdb reports TRBD1, a call that lacks DNA to check it against. CDR3 length: 14 amino acids. From germline, CDR1 is SGHVS and CDR2 FNYEAQ. The CDR3 loop is CASSLHRENTEAFF.

V and J are TRBV29-1 and TRBJ1-3; TCRdb names TRBD1, which stays unverified in the absence of DNA. CDR3 length: 12 residues. Germline V gene lookup returns CDR1 SQVTM and CDR2 ANQGSEA. The CDR3 spells CSYPGEGNTIYF.

This clonotype is medium-sized by frequency. The chain couples TRBV20-1 to TRBJ2-7; the TCRdb D gene call, TRBD2, has no DNA to confirm it. The CDR3 is 15 amino acids. Germline V gene lookup returns CDR1 DFQATT and CDR2 SNEGSKA (reference sequence). The CDR3 is CSAAGTSGTTYEQYF.

V is TRBV29-1 and J is TRBJ2-5; as DNA is missing, the TRBD2 call by TCRdb cannot be tested. The CDR3 spans 13 residues. Germline V gene lookup returns CDR1 SQVTM and CDR2 ANQGSEA. The CDR3 protein is CSAPGSGQETQYF.

This clonotype registers medium-sized by frequency. This chain links TRBV29-1 with TRBJ1-3. From germline, CDR1 is SQVTM and CDR2 ANQGSEA. The CDR3 extends over 18 amino acids. CDR3 residues: CSVETWAGTPSSGNTIYF.

The chain uses TRBV6-2 or TRBV6-3 and TRBJ2-5; checking the TCRdb D call of TRBD1 is not possible without DNA. The length of the CDR3 is 15 residues. The V gene's germline CDR1 is MNHEY and CDR2 SVGEGT. The CDR3 is CASSHIQAHQETRYF.

This chain uses TRBV5-1 with TRBJ2-5; TCRdb reports TRBD2, a call that lacks DNA to check it against. The CDR3 covers 17 residues. The germline V gene has CDR1 SGHRS and CDR2 YFSETQ. The chain's CDR3 is CASSPEPSGGIQETQYF.

This clonotype counts as medium-sized by frequency. The chain combines TRBV5-1 with TRBJ1-1. This CDR3 has 15 residues. Germline V gives CDR1 SGHRS, CDR2 YFSETQ. CDR3 sequence reads: CASSLWQVGKTEAFF.

The rearrangement joins TRBV29-1 to TRBJ2-7; there is no DNA to check the TCRdb D call of TRBD1. Germline V gives CDR1 SQVTM, CDR2 ANQGSEA. The CDR3 has 13 amino acids. The CDR3 region is CSVGGTGVYEQYF.

The chain couples TRBV27 to TRBJ1-2; TCRdb's D call, TRBD1, is unchecked because there is no DNA. This CDR3 is 13 amino acids long. Germline CDR1 MNHEY, CDR2 SMNVEV (reference sequence). CDR3 residues: CASSLSGAYGYTF.